This passage covers 14 T cell receptor beta chains from one sample sequenced in a study of regulatory T cells in long-lasting Graves disease. Described time point: persistent/refractory GD, antithyroid drugs over 5 years with positive TRAb. After RNA was extracted from PBMCs, the TCR library was made from it. Investigators prepared the TCR beta libraries by applying iRepertoire HTBI primers and Arm-PCR of CDR3 regions. TCRdb analysed the multiplex PCR reads with MiXCR anew, one entry per CDR3 protein. The sample has about 450,000 distinct CDR3 sequences; roughly a quarter are singletons. The starting material was peripheral blood mononuclear cells (PBMCs), obtained when the disease was refractory, from a patient treated with antithyroid drugs. These receptors were collected from a female donor with Graves disease.

This clonotype was seen a few times. J is TRBJ1-5 and V is TRBV7-2; possible D gene TRBD1, 5 bases. V lost 5 bases and J lost 0, with 11 bases in between. Germline-derived CDR1 and CDR2 are SGHTA and FQGNSA. The CDR3 covers 15 residues. CDR3 loop: CASSQPGISNQPQHF. CDR3 DNA sequence: TGTGCCAGCAGCCAACCAGGGATTAGCAATCAGCCCCAGCATTTT.

The rearrangement uses TRBV12-3 or TRBV12-4 and TRBJ2-2; TRBD1 aligns across 9 bases. The V and J ends lost 7 bases and 4 bases, in that order; junction bases with no gene match: 13. The CDR3 is 17 amino acids. In nucleotides, the CDR3 is TGTGCCAGCAACCCGACAGGGGGAGTTTCGGGCACCGGGGAGCTGTTTTTT. Translated, it gives CASNPTGGVSGTGELFF.

The chain carries TRBV30 and TRBJ1-2; 8 nucleotides match TRBD1. V was pared by 3 bases and J by 7 bases, with 10 bases of the junction left unmatched. Germline CDR1 GTSNPN, CDR2 SVGIG (reference sequence). The CDR3 totals 14 residues. The CDR3 region is CAWRARGRPAGYTF. DNA of the CDR3: TGTGCCTGGAGAGCCAGGGGGCGGCCCGCTGGCTACACCTTC. The entire variable domain, with the rest obtained from reference TRBV30 and TRBJ1-2, is as follows: SQTIHQWPATLVQPVGSPLSLECTVEGTSNPNLYWYRQAAGRGLQLLFYSVGIGQISSEVPQNLSASRPQDRQFILSSKKLLLSDSGFYLCAWRARGRPAGYTFGSGTRLTVV.

V usage is TRBV12-3 or TRBV12-4 and J usage is TRBJ1-2; possible D gene TRBD1, 5 bases. Trimming shortened V by 2 bases and J by 7 bases, and 14 bases separated the two germline ends. The CDR3 totals 14 residues. The CDR3 DNA reads TGTGCCAGCAGTTTAAGTAGGGGAAAAGGTGGCTACACCTTC. It specifies CASSLSRGKGGYTF.

The sample holds a few counts of this clonotype. This chain uses TRBV7-9 with TRBJ2-2; D might be TRBD2 (5 bases). Trimming removed 5 bases at V and 7 bases at J, with 11 bases between. CDR1 is SEHNR, CDR2 FQNEAQ, per germline (reference sequence). This CDR3 region has 13 residues. The CDR3 region has the DNA TGTGCCAGCAGCCCATCGGGGATCGGGGAGCTGTTTTTT. Its protein product is CASSPSGIGELFF.

Regarding this clonotype: An end of the junction does not agree with germline; a read error may underlie this. The rearrangement uses TRBV5-1 and TRBJ2-3; 10 bases fit TRBD1. Per germline, CDR1 SGHRS and CDR2 YFSETQ. CDR3 length: 16 residues. The CDR3 sequence is CASGLDGTGDTDTQYF. In DNA, the CDR3 is TGCGCCAGCGGCTTGGACGGGACAGGGGACACAGATACGCAGTATTTT.

This clonotype was seen at least ten times. Written as DNA, the CDR3 is TGTGCCAGCAGTGCGCCTGCCGGGACGGGCTATGGCTACACCTTC. Its translation: CASSAPAGTGYGYTF. This chain links TRBV25-1 with TRBJ1-2; D possibly corresponds to TRBD1 (5 bases). The ends were cut back, 4 bases at V and 4 bases at J, with 16 bases in the middle. Germline V gene data show CDR1 as MGHDK and CDR2 as SYGVNS. The CDR3 is made up of 15 amino acids.

This chain joins TRBV20-1 and TRBJ1-3; D is uncertain. Per germline, CDR1 DFQATT and CDR2 SNEGSKA (reference sequence). V was clipped by 1 base and J by 0 bases, with 10 bases between them. The CDR3 contains 15 residues. CDR3 loop: CSARATLNSGNTIYF. CDR3 DNA: TGCAGTGCTAGAGCCACACTTAACTCTGGAAACACCATATATTTT.

The V and J genes are TRBV7-3 and TRBJ2-1; 9 bases match TRBD2. Looked up from germline, CDR1 is SGHTA and CDR2 is FQGTGA. This CDR3 comprises 16 residues. The junction had 6 bases not matched to a gene; V was cut back by 1 base and J by 5 bases. CDR3 bases: TGTGCCAGCAGCTTAAGTTCAAGCGGGAGGAACAATGAGCAGTTCTTC. This codes for CASSLSSSGRNNEQFF.

This clonotype was detected a few times. The chain has TRBV15 and TRBJ1-2, with D perhaps TRBD1 (5 bases). The CDR3 runs to 12 residues. The germline V gene has CDR1 LNHNV and CDR2 YYDKDF (reference sequence). The V and J ends lost 4 bases and 8 bases respectively, with 11 bases between them. The CDR3 DNA reads as TGTGCCACCAGCACCCTACAGGAGGGCTACACCTTC. It encodes CATSTLQEGYTF.

This chain joins TRBV20-1 and TRBJ2-5; 7 bases fit TRBD1. After removal of 1 base from V and 1 base from J, the junction contained 3 bases not matched to a gene. This CDR3 comprises 14 residues. In germline, CDR1 is DFQATT, CDR2 SNEGSKA (reference sequence). As DNA, the CDR3 is TGCAGTGCTAGAGGAGGGGACAGCCAAGAGACCCAGTACTTC. Translation gives CSARGGDSQETQYF.

This clonotype came up many times. V is TRBV28 and J is TRBJ1-5; D might be TRBD1 (6 bases). Trimming pared 6 bases from V and 3 bases from J, leaving 21 bases between. Per the germline V gene, CDR1 is MDHEN and CDR2 is SYDVKM. The CDR3 has 17 amino acids. The CDR3 region is CASSLQGGRLYNQPQHF. The CDR3 DNA reads TGTGCCAGCAGCCTACAGGGCGGCCGACTCTACAATCAGCCCCAGCATTTT.

This clonotype was counted at least ten times. The chain joins TRBV30 to TRBJ2-7; maybe TRBD1 (5 bases). V dropped 6 bases and J dropped 4 bases, with 13 bases sitting between them. The CDR3 is 12 residues long. CDR1 GTSNPN and CDR2 SVGIG come from the germline V gene (reference sequence). For the CDR3, the DNA is TGTGCCTGCAAGGCCTCAGGGTACGAGCAGTACTTC. It encodes CACKASGYEQYF. Using reference TRBV30 and TRBJ2-7 for the parts outside the CDR3, the full variable domain is SQTIHQWPATLVQPVGSPLSLECTVEGTSNPNLYWYRQAAGRGLQLLFYSVGIGQISSEVPQNLSASRPQDRQFILSSKKLLLSDSGFYLCACKASGYEQYFGPGTRLTVT.

The chain has TRBV19 and TRBJ2-1; D unresolved. V lost 3 bases and J 3 bases, leaving 6 bases between the germline ends. CDR1 is LNHDA, CDR2 SQIVND, per germline (reference sequence). CDR3 size: 13 residues. The CDR3 here is CASSMDGYNEQFF. The CDR3 bases are TGTGCCAGTAGTATGGACGGCTACAATGAGCAGTTCTTC.